This passage covers 15 T cell receptor beta chains from one sample sequenced in a study of cytomegalovirus exposure and HLA in healthy donors. Using immunoSEQ multiplex PCR, the repertoire was profiled, and TCRdb retains in-frame clones only, with some absent. The data hold approximately 130,000 clones, with approximately 90% observed a single time. The sample was PBMCs. The source is a woman between 18 and 30 years old in good health and CMV-seronegative.

V and J are TRBV13 and TRBJ2-7; a weak D match, TRBD1 (5 bases). V was trimmed by 3 bases and J by 5 bases, leaving 17 bases between them. This CDR3 has 15 amino acids. Germline V gives CDR1 PRHDT, CDR2 FYEKMQ (reference sequence). CDR3 in amino acids: CASSFSQGVRNEQYF. The CDR3 coding sequence is TGTGCCAGCAGCTTCAGCCAGGGTGTCCGCAACGAGCAGTACTTC.

A single count supports this clone. The V gene is TRBV5-6, the J gene TRBJ2-7; no reliable D call. The CDR3 is 15 amino acids. Germline V gives CDR1 SGHDT, CDR2 YYEEEE. V lost 5 bases and J 2 bases, leaving 17 bases between the germline ends. CDR3 nucleotides: TGTGCCAGCAGTCCTGACACCTCCCGTCCCTACGAGCAGTACTTC. Translated, it gives CASSPDTSRPYEQYF.

This sequence joins TRBV9 and TRBJ1-1; D remains ambiguous. This CDR3 is 13 amino acids long. Germline CDR1 is SGDLS and CDR2 is YYNGEE. Trimming took 4 bases from V and 1 from J, leaving 8 bases between them. The CDR3 DNA sequence: TGTGCCAGCAGCCCCCGGGGGAACACTGAAGCTTTCTTT. It specifies CASSPRGNTEAFF.

This chain links TRBV18 with TRBJ1-2; 7 positions match TRBD1. V shed 1 base and J 4 bases; nucleotides not matched to a gene: 6. The CDR3 contains 15 residues. Germline V gene sequence: CDR1 KGHSH, CDR2 LQKENI. CDR3 sequence reads: CASSPRSEGAYGYTF. The DNA of the CDR3 is TGTGCCAGCTCACCACGATCCGAGGGGGCCTATGGCTACACCTTC.

The rearrangement links TRBV28 to TRBJ2-3; 15 bases are a match to TRBD2. The CDR3 sequence is 17 residues long. Germline V gene sequence: CDR1 MDHEN, CDR2 SYDVKM. V shed 3 bases and J 3 bases; nucleotides not matched to a gene: 4. The CDR3 spells CASSFPGTSGRTDTQYF. In nucleotides, the CDR3 is TGTGCCAGCAGTTTCCCCGGGACTAGCGGGAGGACAGATACGCAGTATTTT.

The chain carries TRBV5-8 and TRBJ1-2; TRBD1 matches 7 bases. Germline V CDR1 and CDR2: SGHTS, YDEGEE. The CDR3 sequence is 14 residues long. V gave up 0 bases and J gave up 2 bases; unmatched junction bases: 1. Here the CDR3 reads CASSLGGQNYGYTF. In DNA, the CDR3 is TGTGCCAGCAGCTTGGGGGGACAGAACTATGGCTACACCTTC.

This sequence joins TRBV7-9 and TRBJ2-6; TRBD1 matches 7 bases. After removal of 5 bases from V and 0 bases from J, the junction contained 7 bases not matched to a gene. This CDR3 region has 17 residues. The germline gives CDR1 SEHNR, CDR2 FQNEAQ (reference sequence). The DNA for the CDR3 is TGTGCCAGCAGCGCCGGGACAGTCAACTCTGGGGCCAACGTCCTGACTTTC. This gives the protein CASSAGTVNSGANVLTF.

The chain recombines TRBV5-4 with TRBJ2-7; 10 positions agree with TRBD1. V dropped 4 bases and J dropped 4; count of bases not matched to a gene: 8. The germline CDR1 and CDR2 sequences are SGHNT and YYREEE (reference sequence). The CDR3 has 15 amino acids. The CDR3 sequence: CASSIGTGVQYEQYF. The CDR3 bases are TGTGCCAGCAGCATCGGGACAGGGGTTCAATACGAGCAGTACTTC. Together with reference TRBV5-4 and TRBJ2-7, the CDR3 gives the full variable domain: ETGVTQSPTHLIKTRGQQVTLRCSSQSGHNTVSWYQQALGQGPQFIFQYYREEENGRGNFPPRFSGLQFPNYSSELNVNALELDDSALYLCASSIGTGVQYEQYFGPGTRLTVT.

This rearrangement joins TRBV5-1 to TRBJ1-1; D is perhaps TRBD1 (5 bases). CDR3 length: 14 amino acids. Germline V CDR1 and CDR2: SGHRS, YFSETQ. The germline V and J ends were trimmed by 3 bases and 1 base, with 10 bases remaining between them. The CDR3 nucleotides are TGCGCCAGCAGCTCACTTGGGGCGAACACTGAAGCTTTCTTT. As protein: CASSSLGANTEAFF.

The CDR3 DNA reads TGTGCCAGTAGTATCGAGGCGAGGAGCTCCTACGAGCAGTACTTC. Protein: CASSIEARSSYEQYF. V gene TRBV19 combines with J gene TRBJ2-7, with D hard to call. The CDR3 loop spans 15 amino acids. Germline CDR1 reads LNHDA; CDR2 reads SQIVND (reference sequence). Trimming removed 3 bases at V and 0 bases at J, with 12 bases between.

This CDR3 is CASSVDSTGELFF. Written as DNA, the CDR3 is TGCGCCAGCAGTGTGGACTCTACCGGGGAGCTGTTTTTT. This sequence joins TRBV10-1 and TRBJ2-2, with a possible D match to TRBD2 (5 bases). The CDR3 extends over 13 amino acids. Trimming pared 4 bases from V and 5 bases from J, leaving 8 bases between. Germline V gene data show CDR1 as WNHNN and CDR2 as SYGVQD (reference sequence).

J is TRBJ2-1 and V is TRBV30; the D gene is possibly TRBD2 (7 bases). This CDR3 has 12 residues. Germline-derived CDR1 and CDR2 are GTSNPN and SVGIG (reference sequence). Trimming took 1 base from V and 9 from J, leaving 10 bases between them. CDR3 DNA: TGTGCCTGGAGTGAAGGGGGGGGTGAGCAGTTCTTC. Protein product: CAWSEGGGEQFF. Together with reference TRBV30 and TRBJ2-1, the CDR3 gives the full variable domain: SQTIHQWPATLVQPVGSPLSLECTVEGTSNPNLYWYRQAAGRGLQLLFYSVGIGQISSEVPQNLSASRPQDRQFILSSKKLLLSDSGFYLCAWSEGGGEQFFGPGTRLTVL.

V is TRBV5-6 and J is TRBJ2-5; 11 nucleotides match TRBD1. This CDR3 has 15 residues. J lost 6 bases, V lost 3 bases, and 7 bases had no gene match. The germline V gene has CDR1 SGHDT and CDR2 YYEEEE. The CDR3 loop reads CASSWTGTGGQTQYF. The CDR3 nucleotides are TGTGCCAGCAGCTGGACCGGGACAGGGGGACAGACCCAGTACTTC.

This clone was detected once. The chain uses TRBV28 and TRBJ1-5; TRBD1 matches 7 bases. CDR1 is MDHEN, CDR2 SYDVKM, per germline. The ends lost 10 bases at V and 0 bases at J; junction bases unmatched: 6. The CDR3 consists of 14 residues. CDR3 bases: TGTGCCATAGGACAGGCCTATAGCAATCAGCCCCAGCATTTT. It specifies CAIGQAYSNQPQHF. The variable domain in full, completed from reference TRBV28 and TRBJ1-5, reads DVKVTQSSRYLVKRTGEKVFLECVQDMDHENMFWYRQDPGLGLRLIYFSYDVKMKEKGDIPEGYSVSREKKERFSLILESASTNQTSMYLCAIGQAYSNQPQHFGDGTRLSIL.

The chain carries TRBV13 and TRBJ1-5; D remains ambiguous. V was trimmed by 0 bases and J by 3 bases, leaving 6 bases between them. Germline CDR1 reads PRHDT; CDR2 reads FYEKMQ (reference sequence). The CDR3 has 14 amino acids. The CDR3 DNA follows: TGTGCCAGCAGCTTAGGCCAGAACAATCAGCCCCAGCATTTT. As protein: CASSLGQNNQPQHF.